This T cell receptor (beta chain) derives from a study of T cell responses to AZD1222 COVID-19 vaccine. Background on the study: Recipients boosted at about 4 weeks or about 12 weeks are pooled.

General study points: A mostly white British donor set with more females was recruited, and clonal diversity was possibly underestimated. Nearly half of spike-specific TCRs reportedly target unmutated variant regions. Across spike, vaccine-associated CD4 TCRs were found, dominant at 160-218 and 743-854.

Libraries were prepared by immunoSEQ multiplex PCR; TCRdb keeps only in-frame clonotypes and omits some of them. Of about 110,000 clones in the sample, under 95% were seen once. In the case of this clone: The antigen is not known.

The length of the CDR3 is 15 residues. The V end lost 5 bases, the J end lost 7 bases, and 15 bases lay between the germline ends. The V gene's germline CDR1 is SGHAT and CDR2 FQNNGV. This TCR was recovered from an adult in good health. V usage is TRBV11-2 and J usage is TRBJ1-6; D remains ambiguous. The sequencing here drew on peripheral blood, taken on day 0 of AZD1222 vaccination. CDR3 sequence reads: CASSPGPFPNSPLHF. As DNA, the CDR3 is TGTGCCAGCAGCCCCGGACCCTTTCCAAATTCACCCCTCCACTTT.